This T cell receptor (beta chain) was profiled in a study of cytomegalovirus exposure and HLA in healthy donors. Overall study findings and caveats: Presence/absence analyses rested on an assumption that sequencing depth was roughly uniform across donors. Per a later analysis, about 17,000 TCR beta sequences showed association with HLA alleles at 0.05 false discovery rate. Upon later analysis, HLA-associated TCR beta chains proved more clonally expanded than other, equally common chains.

For this clone: What it binds is unknown.

V was clipped by 5 bases and J by 3 bases, with 14 bases between them. The CDR3 covers 15 residues. CDR1 is MNHEY, CDR2 SVGAGI, per germline. Sampled while nominally healthy, donors likely had unrecorded immune exposures. The PCR contained 60 Vbeta and 13 Jbeta primers. Repertoires were generated with immunoSEQ multiplex PCR, while TCRdb's copy carries only in-frame clones and drops some. Here the sample spans about 130,000 clones, roughly two thirds being singletons. Material: PBMCs. The receptor's source is a man aged 25-40 years in good health and CMV-seropositive. The chain combines TRBV6-5 with TRBJ2-1; the D is unclear. The CDR3 nucleotides are TGTGCCAGCAGTACACAGTTTCGTGGCTACAATGAGCAGTTCTTC. This gives the protein CASSTQFRGYNEQFF.